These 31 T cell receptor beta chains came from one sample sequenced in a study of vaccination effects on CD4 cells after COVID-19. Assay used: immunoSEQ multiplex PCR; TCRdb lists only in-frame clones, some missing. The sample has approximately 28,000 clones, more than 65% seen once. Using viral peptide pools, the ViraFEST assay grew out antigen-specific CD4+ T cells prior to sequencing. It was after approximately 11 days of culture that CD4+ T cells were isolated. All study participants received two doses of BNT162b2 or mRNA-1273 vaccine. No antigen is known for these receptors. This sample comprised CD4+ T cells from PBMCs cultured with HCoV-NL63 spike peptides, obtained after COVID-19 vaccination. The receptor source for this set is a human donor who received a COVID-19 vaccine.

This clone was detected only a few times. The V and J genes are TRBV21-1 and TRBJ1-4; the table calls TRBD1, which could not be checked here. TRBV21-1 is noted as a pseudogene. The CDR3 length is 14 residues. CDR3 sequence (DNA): TGTGCCAGCAGCAAAGGGCTGGCCACTGAAAAACTGTTTTTT. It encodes CASSKGLATEKLFF.

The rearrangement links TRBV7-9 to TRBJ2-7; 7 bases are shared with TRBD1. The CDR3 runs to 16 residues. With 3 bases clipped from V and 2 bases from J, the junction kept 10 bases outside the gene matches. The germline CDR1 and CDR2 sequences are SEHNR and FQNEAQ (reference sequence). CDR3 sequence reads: CASSFESGTAPYEQYF. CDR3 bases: TGTGCCAGCAGCTTTGAATCTGGGACAGCCCCCTACGAGCAGTACTTC. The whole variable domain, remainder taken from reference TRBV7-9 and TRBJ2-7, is DTGVSQNPRHKITKRGQNVTFRCDPISEHNRLYWYRQTLGQGPEFLTYFQNEAQLEKSRLLSDRFSAERPKGSFSTLEIQRTEQGDSAMYLCASSFESGTAPYEQYFGPGTRLTVT.

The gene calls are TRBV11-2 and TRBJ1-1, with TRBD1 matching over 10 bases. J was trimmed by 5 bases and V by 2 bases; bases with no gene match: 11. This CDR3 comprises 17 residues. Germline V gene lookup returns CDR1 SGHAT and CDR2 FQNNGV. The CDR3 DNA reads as TGTGCCAGCAGCTTAATGGGAGACAGGGGGCGCTTAACTGAAGCTTTCTTT. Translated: CASSLMGDRGRLTEAFF.

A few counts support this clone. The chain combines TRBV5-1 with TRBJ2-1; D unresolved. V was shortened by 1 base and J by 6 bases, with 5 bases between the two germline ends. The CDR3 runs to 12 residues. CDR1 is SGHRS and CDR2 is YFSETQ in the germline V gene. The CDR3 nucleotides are TGCGCCAGCAGCTTGAACCCCAATGAGCAGTTCTTC. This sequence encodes CASSLNPNEQFF.

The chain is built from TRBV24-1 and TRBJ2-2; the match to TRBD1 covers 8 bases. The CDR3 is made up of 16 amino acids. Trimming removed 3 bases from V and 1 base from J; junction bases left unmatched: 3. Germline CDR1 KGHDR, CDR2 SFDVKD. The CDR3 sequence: CATSDPGTGNTGELFF. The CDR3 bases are TGTGCCACCAGTGATCCCGGGACAGGGAACACCGGGGAGCTGTTTTTT.

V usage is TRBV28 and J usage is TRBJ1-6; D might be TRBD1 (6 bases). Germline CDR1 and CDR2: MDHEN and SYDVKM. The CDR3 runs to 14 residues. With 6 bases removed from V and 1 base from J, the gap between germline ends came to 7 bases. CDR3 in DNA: TGTGCCAGCAGGGACAGTTCCTATAATTCACCCCTCCACTTT. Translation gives CASRDSSYNSPLHF.

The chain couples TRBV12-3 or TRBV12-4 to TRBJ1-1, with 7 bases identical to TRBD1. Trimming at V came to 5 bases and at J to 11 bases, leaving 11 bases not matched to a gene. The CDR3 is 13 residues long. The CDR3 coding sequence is TGTGCCAGCAGTCTTAGGGTTCGGGACAGCGCTTTCTTT. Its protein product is CASSLRVRDSAFF.

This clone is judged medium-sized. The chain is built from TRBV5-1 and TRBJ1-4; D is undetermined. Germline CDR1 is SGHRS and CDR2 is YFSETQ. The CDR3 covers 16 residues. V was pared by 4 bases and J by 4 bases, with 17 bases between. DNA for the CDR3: TGCGCCAGCAGCCTAAATGGCGCGACGCGTAATGAAAAACTGTTTTTT. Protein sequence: CASSLNGATRNEKLFF.

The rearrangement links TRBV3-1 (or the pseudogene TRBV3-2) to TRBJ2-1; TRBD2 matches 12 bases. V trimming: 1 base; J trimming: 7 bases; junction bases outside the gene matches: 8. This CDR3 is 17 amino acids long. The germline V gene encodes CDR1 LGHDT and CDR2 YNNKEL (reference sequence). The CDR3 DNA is TGTGCCAGCAGCCAAGGTCTCGCTAGCGGGGGGGTTAATGAGCAGTTCTTC. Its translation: CASSQGLASGGVNEQFF.

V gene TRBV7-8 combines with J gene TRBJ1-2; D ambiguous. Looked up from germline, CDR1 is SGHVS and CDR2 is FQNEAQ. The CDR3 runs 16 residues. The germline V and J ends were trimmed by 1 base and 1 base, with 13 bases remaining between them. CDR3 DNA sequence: TGTGCCAGCAGCTTAGGACGGTCTGTGATTAACTATGGCTACACCTTC. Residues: CASSLGRSVINYGYTF.

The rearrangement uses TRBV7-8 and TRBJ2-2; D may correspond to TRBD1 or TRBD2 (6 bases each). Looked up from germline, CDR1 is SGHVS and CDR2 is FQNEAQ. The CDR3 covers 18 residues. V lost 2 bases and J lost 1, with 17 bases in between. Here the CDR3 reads CASSLRAGRTENTGELFF. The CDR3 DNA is TGTGCCAGCAGCTTAAGGGCTGGGAGGACAGAGAACACCGGGGAGCTGTTTTTT.

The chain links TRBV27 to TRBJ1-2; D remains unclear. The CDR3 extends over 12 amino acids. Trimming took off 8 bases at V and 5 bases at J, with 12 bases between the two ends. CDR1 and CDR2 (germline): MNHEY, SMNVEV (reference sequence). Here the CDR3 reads CASQAPGYGYTF. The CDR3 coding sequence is TGTGCCAGCCAGGCCCCGGGGTATGGCTACACCTTC.

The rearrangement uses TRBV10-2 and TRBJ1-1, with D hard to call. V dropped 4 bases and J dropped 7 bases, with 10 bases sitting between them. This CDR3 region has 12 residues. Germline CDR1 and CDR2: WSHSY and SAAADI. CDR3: CASSGPSSEAFF. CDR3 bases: TGCGCCAGCAGTGGGCCCAGTAGTGAAGCTTTCTTT.

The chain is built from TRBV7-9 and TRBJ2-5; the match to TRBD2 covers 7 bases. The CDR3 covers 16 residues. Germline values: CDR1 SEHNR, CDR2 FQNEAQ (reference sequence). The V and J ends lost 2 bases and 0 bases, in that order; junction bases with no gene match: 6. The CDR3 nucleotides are TGTGCCAGCAGCTTACTAAGCGGGATACACCAAGAGACCCAGTACTTC. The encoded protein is CASSLLSGIHQETQYF.

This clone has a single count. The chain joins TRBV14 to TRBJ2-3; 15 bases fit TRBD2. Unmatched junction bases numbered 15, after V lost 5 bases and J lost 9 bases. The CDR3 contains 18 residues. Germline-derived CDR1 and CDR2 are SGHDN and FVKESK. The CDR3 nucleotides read TGTGCCAGCAGCTTAGGCGCGGGACTAGCGGGGGGCCGCGTCACGCAGTATTTT. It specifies CASSLGAGLAGGRVTQYF.

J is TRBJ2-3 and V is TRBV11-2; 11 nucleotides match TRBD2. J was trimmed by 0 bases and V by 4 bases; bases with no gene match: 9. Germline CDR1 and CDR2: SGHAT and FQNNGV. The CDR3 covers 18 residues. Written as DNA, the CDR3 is TGTGCCAGCAGCTCAGGACTAGCGGGCCTTTTAAGCACAGATACGCAGTATTTT. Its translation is CASSSGLAGLLSTDTQYF.

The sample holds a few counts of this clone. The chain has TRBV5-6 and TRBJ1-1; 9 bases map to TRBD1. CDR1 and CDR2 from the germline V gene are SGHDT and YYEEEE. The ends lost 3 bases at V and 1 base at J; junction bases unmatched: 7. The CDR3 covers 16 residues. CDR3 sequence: CASSSPQGAENTEAFF. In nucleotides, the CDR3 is TGTGCCAGCAGCTCACCACAGGGGGCGGAGAACACTGAAGCTTTCTTT.

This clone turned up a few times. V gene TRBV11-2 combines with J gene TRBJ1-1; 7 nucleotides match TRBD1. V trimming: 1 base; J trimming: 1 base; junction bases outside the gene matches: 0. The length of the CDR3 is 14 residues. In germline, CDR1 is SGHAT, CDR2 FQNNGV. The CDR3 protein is CASSLGDRNTEAFF. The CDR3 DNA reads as TGTGCCAGCAGCTTAGGGGACAGGAACACTGAAGCTTTCTTT.

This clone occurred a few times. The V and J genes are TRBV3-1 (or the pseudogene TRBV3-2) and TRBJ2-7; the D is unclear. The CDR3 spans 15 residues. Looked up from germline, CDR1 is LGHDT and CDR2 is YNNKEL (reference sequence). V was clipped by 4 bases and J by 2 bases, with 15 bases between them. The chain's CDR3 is CASSPWPNPPYEQYF. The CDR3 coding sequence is TGTGCCAGCAGCCCATGGCCCAACCCGCCCTACGAGCAGTACTTC.

Here the CDR3 reads CSVISDRGAGELFF. In DNA form, the CDR3 reads TGCAGCGTTATTTCCGACAGGGGGGCCGGGGAGCTGTTTTTT. This sequence joins TRBV29-1 and TRBJ2-2, with 9 nucleotides matching TRBD1. Trimming removed 5 bases from V and 6 bases from J; junction bases left unmatched: 7. This CDR3 region has 14 residues. Germline CDR1 is SQVTM and CDR2 is ANQGSEA.

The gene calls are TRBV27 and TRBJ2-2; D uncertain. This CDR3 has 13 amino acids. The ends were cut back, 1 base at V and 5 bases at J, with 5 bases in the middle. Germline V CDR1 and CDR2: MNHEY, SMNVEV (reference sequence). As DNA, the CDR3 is TGTGCCAGCAGTTTATTTGCAACCGGGGAGCTGTTTTTT. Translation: CASSLFATGELFF.

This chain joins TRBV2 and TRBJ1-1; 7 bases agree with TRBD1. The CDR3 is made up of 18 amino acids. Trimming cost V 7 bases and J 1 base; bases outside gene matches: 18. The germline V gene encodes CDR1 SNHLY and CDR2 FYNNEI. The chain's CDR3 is CASILDRDPRVRNTEAFF. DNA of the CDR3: TGTGCCAGCATATTAGACAGGGACCCTCGAGTCAGGAACACTGAAGCTTTCTTT.

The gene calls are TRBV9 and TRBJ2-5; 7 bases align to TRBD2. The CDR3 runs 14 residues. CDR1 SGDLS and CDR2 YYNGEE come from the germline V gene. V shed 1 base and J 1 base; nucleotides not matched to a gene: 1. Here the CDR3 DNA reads TGTGCCAGCAGCGTATCGGGGGGCCAAGAGACCCAGTACTTC. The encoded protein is CASSVSGGQETQYF.

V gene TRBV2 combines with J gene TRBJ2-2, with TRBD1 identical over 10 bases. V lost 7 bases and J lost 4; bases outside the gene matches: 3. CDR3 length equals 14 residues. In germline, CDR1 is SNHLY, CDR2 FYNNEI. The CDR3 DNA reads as TGTGCCAGCAACTGGGACAGGGGCACCGGGGAGCTGTTTTTT. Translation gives CASNWDRGTGELFF.

The CDR3 spells CASSLPGASADTQYF. CDR3 in DNA: TGTGCCAGCAGCTTGCCGGGGGCTAGTGCAGATACGCAGTATTTT. The chain joins TRBV5-4 to TRBJ2-3; either TRBD1 or TRBD2 may supply D (6 bases each). V dropped 1 base and J dropped 4 bases, with 13 bases sitting between them. The germline CDR1 and CDR2 sequences are SGHNT and YYREEE (reference sequence). This CDR3 has 15 residues.

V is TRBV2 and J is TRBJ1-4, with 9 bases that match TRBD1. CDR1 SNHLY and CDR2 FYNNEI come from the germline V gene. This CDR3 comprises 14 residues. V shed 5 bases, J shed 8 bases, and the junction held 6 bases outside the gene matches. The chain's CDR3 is CASSTQGAQEKLFF. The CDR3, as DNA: TGTGCCAGCAGTACACAGGGGGCCCAGGAAAAACTGTTTTTT.

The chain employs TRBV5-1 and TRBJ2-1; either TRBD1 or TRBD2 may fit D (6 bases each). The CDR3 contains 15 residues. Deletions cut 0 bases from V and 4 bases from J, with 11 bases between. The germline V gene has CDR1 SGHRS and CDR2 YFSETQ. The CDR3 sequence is CASSLVGGVYNEQFF. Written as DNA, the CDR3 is TGCGCCAGCAGCTTGGTGGGGGGCGTATACAATGAGCAGTTCTTC.

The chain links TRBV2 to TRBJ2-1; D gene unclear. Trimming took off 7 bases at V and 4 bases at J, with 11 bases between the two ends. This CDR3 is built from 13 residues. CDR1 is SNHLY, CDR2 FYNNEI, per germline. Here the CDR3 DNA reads TGTGCCAGCATGGTGGACGGATACAATGAGCAGTTCTTC. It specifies CASMVDGYNEQFF.

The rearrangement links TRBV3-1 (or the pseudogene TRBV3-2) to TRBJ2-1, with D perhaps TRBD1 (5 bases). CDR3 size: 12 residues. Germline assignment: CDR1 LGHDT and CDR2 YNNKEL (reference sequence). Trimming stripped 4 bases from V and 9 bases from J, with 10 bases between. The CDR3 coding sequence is TGTGCCAGCAGCCCCCTTAGGGGTGAGCAGTTCTTC. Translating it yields CASSPLRGEQFF.

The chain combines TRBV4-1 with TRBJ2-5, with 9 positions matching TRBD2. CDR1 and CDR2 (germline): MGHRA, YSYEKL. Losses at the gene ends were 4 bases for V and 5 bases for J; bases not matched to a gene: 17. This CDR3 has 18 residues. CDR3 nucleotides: TGCGCCAGCAGCCGACAAGGTGCTAGCGGGGTAGTCCGTGAGACCCAGTACTTC. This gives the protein CASSRQGASGVVRETQYF.

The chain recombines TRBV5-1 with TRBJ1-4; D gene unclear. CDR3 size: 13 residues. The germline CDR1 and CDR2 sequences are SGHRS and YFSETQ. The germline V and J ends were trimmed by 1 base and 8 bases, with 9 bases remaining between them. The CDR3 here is CASSLRPQEKLFF. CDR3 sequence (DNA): TGCGCCAGCAGCTTGAGGCCGCAAGAAAAACTGTTTTTT.